This TCR beta chain stems from a study of PD-1 blockade in classical Hodgkin lymphoma. A note on this clone: What it binds is unknown.

Generated by immunoSEQ multiplex PCR, the TCRdb table keeps only in-frame clones and is missing some. The repertoire holds around 13,000 clones, with 80% to 90% as singletons. Documented time point: cycle 4 day 1 (C4D1), after 6 weeks of nivolumab. Every patient experienced relapse after autologous stem cell transplantation, and brentuximab vedotin exposure varied. Germline V lookup: CDR1 SEHNR, CDR2 FQNEAQ (reference sequence). The V end was cut by 5 bases, the J end by 5 bases, with 27 bases between. The CDR3 runs to 18 residues. Study-wide findings and caveats: Nivolumab starters within 1 year of ASCT were excluded. Complete responders started with a diversity level that resembled newly diagnosed patients at baseline.

The specimen comprised peripheral blood mononuclear cells (PBMCs), sampled before the fourth cycle of nivolumab. The TCR was taken from a human donor with classical Hodgkin lymphoma. The chain uses TRBV7-9 and TRBJ1-1; D unclear. The CDR3 region is CASSPREGNPSGGTEAFF. DNA of the CDR3: TGTGCCAGCAGCCCCCGGGAGGGCAACCCTTCGGGCGGTACTGAAGCTTTCTTT.